The 5 T cell receptor beta chains in this list originate from one sample, sequenced in a study of spatial heterogeneity in lung cancer. Study observations and caveats: Counts that tracked tumor mutation counts were those of expanded intratumoral alpha and beta TCRs.

TCRdb fed the 5' RACE reads into MiXCR, producing one record per CDR3 protein. The sample lists about 730 distinct CDR3 sequences; approximately 14% were seen once. As for time point: sample taken at primary tumor resection. These receptors have no identified antigens. Material: lung tumor tissue, obtained at surgery. These receptor sequences come from a male donor with early-stage non-small cell lung cancer.

The rearrangement uses TRBV18 and TRBJ2-2; D unresolved. The length of the CDR3 is 16 residues. Germline-derived CDR1 and CDR2 are KGHSH and LQKENI. V was trimmed by 3 bases and J by 0 bases, leaving 11 bases between them. CDR3 in amino acids: CASSPPETPNTGELFF. CDR3 bases: TGTGCCAGCTCACCTCCTGAGACGCCGAACACCGGGGAGCTGTTTTTT.

The chain combines TRBV18 with TRBJ1-5; 7 bases are shared with TRBD1. V was clipped by 1 base and J by 7 bases; unmatched bases: 7. Germline CDR1 is KGHSH and CDR2 is LQKENI. The CDR3 extends over 15 amino acids. CDR3 DNA sequence: TGTGCCAGCTCACCACTCGGACAGGCGGGGCAGCCCCAGCATTTT. This encodes CASSPLGQAGQPQHF.

This clonotype counts as large. The chain recombines TRBV29-1 with TRBJ1-6; D possibly corresponds to TRBD1 (6 bases). The CDR3 totals 13 residues. From germline, CDR1 is SQVTM and CDR2 ANQGSEA. Trimming removed 4 bases at V and 9 bases at J, with 13 bases between. CDR3 protein: CSVARGAGSPLHF. CDR3 coding DNA: TGCAGCGTTGCCAGGGGTGCGGGTTCACCCCTCCACTTT.

The J gene is TRBJ1-3, the V gene TRBV10-3, with TRBD1 matching over 9 bases. V lost 0 bases, J lost 3 bases, and 3 bases stayed unmatched. The V gene's germline CDR1 is ENHRY and CDR2 SYGVKD. The CDR3 length is 16 residues. The CDR3 is CAISESEDRGGNTIYF. The CDR3 DNA reads as TGTGCCATCAGTGAGTCGGAGGACAGGGGTGGAAACACCATATATTTT.

By sample share, this clonotype is medium-sized. This chain joins TRBV10-3 and TRBJ2-5; 8 positions agree with TRBD1. Per the germline V gene, CDR1 is ENHRY and CDR2 is SYGVKD. This CDR3 has 15 amino acids. V dropped 3 bases and J dropped 5; count of bases not matched to a gene: 8. The CDR3 DNA sequence: TGTGCCATCAGTGACGGGGACAGGTATTACGAGACCCAGTACTTC. Protein sequence: CAISDGDRYYETQYF.